A single sample gave rise to the 28 T cell receptor beta chains below, sequenced in a study of T cells in Graves' hyperthyroidism and ophthalmopathy. TCR beta CDR3 regions were amplified from RNA. The study used the HTBI primer set for a first-round RT-PCR of the TCR CDR3. From the multiplex PCR reads, TCRdb called clonotypes with MiXCR, one entry per CDR3 protein. The sample yields roughly 800,000 distinct CDR3 sequences, 35% to 40% seen once. Sequenced input: blood. All receptors come from a man aged 18 to 30 with Graves' hyperthyroidism.

As to this clonotype: One base away lies a much larger clone, so this may be a sequencing read error. The V and J genes are TRBV19 and TRBJ1-5; no definite D call. Germline CDR1 and CDR2: LNHDA and SQIVND (reference sequence). This CDR3 has 16 amino acids. V gave up 9 bases and J gave up 1 base, with 19 bases separating them. The CDR3 region has the DNA TGTGCCAGATCGAACGAAGAGGGCTTGAGCAATCAGCCCCAGCATTTT. This codes for CARSNEEGLSNQPQHF.

The sample holds a few counts of this clonotype. The rearrangement joins TRBV7-2 to TRBJ2-7; TRBD1 matches at 7 bases. V dropped 5 bases and J dropped 5; count of bases not matched to a gene: 9. CDR1 and CDR2 (germline): SGHTA, FQGNSA. The CDR3 consists of 14 residues. The CDR3 is CASSAEQGTNEQYF. CDR3 nucleotide sequence: TGTGCCAGCAGCGCGGAACAGGGGACCAACGAGCAGTACTTC.

The rearrangement joins TRBV7-9 to TRBJ1-1; 9 bases match TRBD1. Germline CDR1 SEHNR, CDR2 FQNEAQ (reference sequence). The J segment lost 5 bases and the V segment lost 5 bases, leaving 6 bases of the junction unmatched. The CDR3 is made up of 14 amino acids. Written as DNA, the CDR3 is TGTGCCAGCAGCCAAGGGACAGGGTGGACTGAAGCTTTCTTT. This encodes CASSQGTGWTEAFF.

This clonotype was observed at least ten times. This sequence joins TRBV10-3 and TRBJ2-7; 7 bases line up with TRBD1. CDR1 ENHRY and CDR2 SYGVKD come from the germline V gene. The CDR3 covers 13 residues. After removal of 6 bases from V and 5 bases from J, the junction contained 7 bases not matched to a gene. The CDR3 here is CAISRTGDHEQYF. The CDR3, as DNA: TGTGCCATCAGCCGAACAGGGGACCACGAGCAGTACTTC.

This clonotype was seen more than once but under ten times. CDR3 amino acids: CASSLGDAGSEKLFF. As DNA, the CDR3 is TGCGCCAGCAGCTTGGGGGATGCGGGTAGCGAAAAACTGTTTTTT. The V gene is TRBV5-1, the J gene TRBJ1-4, with D unresolved. CDR1 and CDR2 from the germline V gene are SGHRS and YFSETQ. The CDR3 has 15 amino acids. Trimming pared 0 bases from V and 8 bases from J, leaving 14 bases between.

This clonotype showed up many times. This chain connects TRBV29-1 to TRBJ2-7, with 10 nucleotides matching TRBD1. Trimming removed 0 bases from V and 6 bases from J; junction bases left unmatched: 8. The CDR3 is 15 residues long. Germline V gives CDR1 SQVTM, CDR2 ANQGSEA. The CDR3 protein is CSVEELGQGSTEQYF. The CDR3 nucleotides are TGCAGCGTTGAAGAGCTGGGACAGGGGTCGACCGAGCAGTACTTC.

This clonotype was detected ten times or more. V usage is TRBV10-3 and J usage is TRBJ2-5; TRBD2 matches at 9 bases. After removal of 4 bases from V and 4 bases from J, the junction contained 7 bases not matched to a gene. Germline CDR1 is ENHRY and CDR2 is SYGVKD. The CDR3 runs to 15 residues. CDR3 nucleotide sequence: TGTGCCATCAGTGCGGGGACTAGCAGTTTAGAGACCCAGTACTTC. Its translation is CAISAGTSSLETQYF.

This clonotype showed up many times. The chain employs TRBV19 and TRBJ1-6; D not resolved. V shed 2 bases and J shed 4 bases, with 12 bases lying between them. The length of the CDR3 is 16 residues. Germline-derived CDR1 and CDR2 are LNHDA and SQIVND (reference sequence). The CDR3 DNA is TGTGCCAGTAGTATACGTGTGGGCACGTATAATTCACCCCTCCACTTT. Translating it yields CASSIRVGTYNSPLHF.

This clonotype was found a few times. V and J are TRBV6-5 and TRBJ1-3; the match to TRBD1 covers 7 bases. J gave up 0 bases and V 7 bases, and 6 bases lay outside the gene matches. CDR3 length equals 15 residues. Germline CDR1 and CDR2: MNHEY and SVGAGI. The CDR3 spells CASTRDSNSGNTIYF. DNA for the CDR3: TGTGCCAGCACTCGGGACAGTAACTCTGGAAACACCATATATTTT.

This clonotype showed up just a few times. The V and J genes are TRBV12-3 or TRBV12-4 and TRBJ1-2, with a possible D match to TRBD1 (5 bases). Trimming shortened V by 3 bases and J by 4 bases, and 9 bases separated the two germline ends. The CDR3 is made up of 13 amino acids. The CDR3 protein is CASSLGDFYGYTF. In nucleotides, the CDR3 is TGTGCCAGCAGTTTGGGGGACTTCTATGGCTACACCTTC.

V and J are TRBV2 and TRBJ2-2; 7 bases line up with TRBD1. Germline CDR1 reads SNHLY; CDR2 reads FYNNEI. V gave up 7 bases and J gave up 3 bases; unmatched junction bases: 5. The CDR3 has 14 residues. This chain's CDR3 is CASNAQGYTGELFF. In DNA, the CDR3 is TGTGCCAGCAACGCACAGGGGTACACCGGGGAGCTGTTTTTT.

The table lists this clonotype with a few counts. The V gene is TRBV10-3, the J gene TRBJ2-2; D ambiguous. The CDR3 spans 12 residues. Trimming removed 4 bases from V and 0 bases from J, with 0 bases in between. Germline CDR1 is ENHRY and CDR2 is SYGVKD. The CDR3, as DNA: TGTGCCATCAGTGCGAACACCGGGGAGCTGTTTTTT. Translating it yields CAISANTGELFF.

The chain couples TRBV12-3 or TRBV12-4 to TRBJ1-2; TRBD1 might be the D (6 bases). V was shortened by 5 bases and J by 0 bases, with 10 bases between the two germline ends. CDR3 length: 14 residues. This chain's CDR3 is CASSGQNSNYGYTF. The DNA for the CDR3 is TGTGCCAGCAGTGGACAGAACTCTAACTATGGCTACACCTTC.

This clonotype was found many times. J is TRBJ1-6 and V is TRBV12-3 or TRBV12-4; TRBD1 aligns across 7 bases. The CDR3 loop spans 13 amino acids. The ends lost 4 bases at V and 10 bases at J; junction bases unmatched: 4. In nucleotides, the CDR3 is TGTGCCAGCAGTTCGACAGGGACCTCACCCCTCCACTTT. Amino acids: CASSSTGTSPLHF.

A note on this clonotype: The junction departs from the called germline gene at one end, perhaps through a read error. The chain carries TRBV9 and TRBJ1-5, with D unresolved. Germline V gene sequence: CDR1 SGDLS, CDR2 YYNGEE. The CDR3 has 14 amino acids. The CDR3, as DNA: TGTGCCAGCAGCCAAGATGGAGGCAACCAGCCCCAGCATTTT. Translating gives CASSQDGGNQPQHF.

J is TRBJ1-5 and V is TRBV29-1; TRBD1 agrees at 7 bases. Germline CDR1 is SQVTM and CDR2 is ANQGSEA. The CDR3 runs to 14 residues. V shed 6 bases, J shed 11 bases, and the junction held 16 bases outside the gene matches. This CDR3 is CSVPPDRWQETQHF. The DNA for the CDR3 is TGCAGCGTGCCCCCGGACAGGTGGCAAGAGACCCAGCATTTT.

J is TRBJ1-3 and V is TRBV7-6, with 9 bases matching TRBD1. V lost 4 bases, J lost 2 bases, and 3 bases stayed unmatched. Germline-derived CDR1 and CDR2 are SGHVS and FNYEAQ. The CDR3 runs to 15 residues. CDR3 loop: CASSSGTGTGNTIYF. The CDR3 DNA follows: TGTGCCAGCAGCTCCGGGACAGGGACTGGAAACACCATATATTTT.

This clonotype has ten or more counts. The CDR3, as DNA: TGTGCCAGCAGCTCCCGCACTGGGACGGTCGTGGGAGAGACCCAGTACTTC. The encoded protein is CASSSRTGTVVGETQYF. The genes are TRBV7-3 and TRBJ2-5, with D perhaps matching TRBD1 or TRBD2 (5 bases each). V was shortened by 4 bases and J by 4 bases, with 22 bases between the two germline ends. Germline V lookup: CDR1 SGHTA, CDR2 FQGTGA. The CDR3 totals 17 residues.

CDR3 protein: CASSAGDRDSGQYF. The CDR3 region has the DNA TGTGCCAGCAGCGCGGGGGACAGGGACTCGGGGCAGTACTTC. The V call is TRBV7-9, the J call TRBJ2-7; 9 nucleotides line up with TRBD1. The V segment lost 5 bases and the J segment 9 bases; nucleotides outside the gene matches: 11. The CDR3 is 14 residues long. Germline lookup yields CDR1 SEHNR and CDR2 FQNEAQ (reference sequence).

Only one count was recorded for this clonotype. With a much larger clone just one base away, this may be a read error. The V call is TRBV19, the J call TRBJ1-1, with D possibly matching TRBD1 (5 bases). Trimming removed 2 bases at V and 7 bases at J, with 11 bases between. The CDR3 covers 13 residues. Germline CDR1 and CDR2: LNHDA and SQIVND (reference sequence). The chain's CDR3 is CASSISPTVEAFF. DNA of the CDR3: TGTGCCAGTAGTATATCCCCGACAGTTGAAGCTTTCTTT. The full variable domain, with the rest looked up from reference TRBV19 and TRBJ1-1, is DGGITQSPKYLFRKEGQNVTLSCEQNLNHDAMYWYRQDPGQGLRLIYYSQIVNDFQKGDIAEGYSVSREKKESFPLTVTSAQKNPTAFYLCASSISPTVEAFFGQGTRLTVV.

The chain employs TRBV5-6 and TRBJ2-5; 7 bases line up with TRBD2. V dropped 3 bases and J dropped 4; count of bases not matched to a gene: 6. Germline CDR1 SGHDT, CDR2 YYEEEE. The CDR3 consists of 14 residues. The CDR3 bases are TGTGCCAGCAGCTGGACTAGAGGTCGAGAGACCCAGTACTTC. It is translated as CASSWTRGRETQYF.

This clonotype has only one observation. The V gene is TRBV29-1, the J gene TRBJ2-5; D is tentatively TRBD1 or TRBD2 (5 bases each). The germline V gene has CDR1 SQVTM and CDR2 ANQGSEA. The CDR3 length is 11 residues. V lost 6 bases and J 5 bases, leaving 10 bases between the germline ends. This CDR3 reads CSVAGTETQYF. Here the CDR3 DNA reads TGCAGCGTGGCAGGGACGGAGACCCAGTACTTC.

The chain uses TRBV19 and TRBJ1-1; D is unresolved. Trimming took 2 bases from V and 3 from J, leaving 10 bases between them. The CDR3 extends over 14 amino acids. Per the germline V gene, CDR1 is LNHDA and CDR2 is SQIVND (reference sequence). The CDR3 region has the DNA TGTGCCAGTAGTATATGGGAGGGAGACACTGAAGCTTTCTTT. This encodes CASSIWEGDTEAFF.

This chain joins TRBV29-1 and TRBJ2-7, with D perhaps TRBD2 (5 bases). The V and J ends lost 8 bases and 6 bases respectively, with 20 bases between them. The CDR3 runs to 13 residues. The germline CDR1 and CDR2 sequences are SQVTM and ANQGSEA. The CDR3 is CSSLGYEGFEQYF. DNA of the CDR3: TGCAGCAGCCTAGGATATGAGGGATTCGAGCAGTACTTC.

The sample holds many counts of this clonotype. The J gene is TRBJ2-5, the V gene TRBV20-1; possibly TRBD2 for D (5 bases). Per germline, CDR1 DFQATT and CDR2 SNEGSKA (reference sequence). Deletions cut 5 bases from V and 4 bases from J, with 11 bases between. The CDR3 loop spans 12 amino acids. The CDR3: CSAAVEGETQYF. CDR3 nucleotides: TGCAGTGCTGCTGTAGAGGGAGAGACCCAGTACTTC.

This clonotype has ten or more counts. The chain employs TRBV9 and TRBJ1-2; tentative D call: TRBD1 (5 bases). The length of the CDR3 is 13 residues. V lost 5 bases to trimming and J lost 2 bases, with 10 bases between them. Germline V gives CDR1 SGDLS, CDR2 YYNGEE. CDR3 region: CASSAGGNYGYTF. DNA for the CDR3: TGTGCCAGCAGTGCCGGGGGAAACTATGGCTACACCTTC.

This clonotype was detected a few times. This chain links TRBV20-1 with TRBJ2-5, with 8 bases identical to TRBD2. The germline CDR1 and CDR2 sequences are DFQATT and SNEGSKA (reference sequence). The CDR3 consists of 12 residues. J lost 5 bases, V lost 6 bases, and 5 bases had no gene match. CDR3 nucleotides: TGCAGTGCCCGGGGGGGGATGGAGACCCAGTACTTC. It yields the protein CSARGGMETQYF.

V usage is TRBV7-6 and J usage is TRBJ2-2; D might be TRBD2 (6 bases). The CDR3 loop spans 16 amino acids. V was cut by 5 bases and J by 7 bases, with 20 bases left in between. Per the germline V gene, CDR1 is SGHVS and CDR2 is FNYEAQ. The CDR3 DNA follows: TGTGCCAGCAGCCCCCTGTTTGCGGGAAGTGACGGGGAGCTGTTTTTT. Translation: CASSPLFAGSDGELFF. Complete variable domain (other parts from reference TRBV7-6 and TRBJ2-2): GAGVSQSPRYKVTKRGQDVALRCDPISGHVSLYWYRQALGQGPEFLTYFNYEAQQDKSGLPNDRFSAERPEGSISTLTIQRTEQRDSAMYRCASSPLFAGSDGELFFGEGSRLTVL.